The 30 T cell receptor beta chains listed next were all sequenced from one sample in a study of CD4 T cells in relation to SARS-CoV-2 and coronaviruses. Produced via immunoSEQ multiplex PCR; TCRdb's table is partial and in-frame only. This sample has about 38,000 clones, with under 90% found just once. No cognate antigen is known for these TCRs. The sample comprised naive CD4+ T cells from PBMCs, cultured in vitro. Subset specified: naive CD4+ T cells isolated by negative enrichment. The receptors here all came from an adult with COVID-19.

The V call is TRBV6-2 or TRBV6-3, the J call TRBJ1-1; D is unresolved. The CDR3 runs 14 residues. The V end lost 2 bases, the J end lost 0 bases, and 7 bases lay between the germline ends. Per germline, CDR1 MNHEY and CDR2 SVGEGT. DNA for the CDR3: TGTGCCAGCAGTTACCTAGAAATGAACACTGAAGCTTTCTTT. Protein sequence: CASSYLEMNTEAFF.

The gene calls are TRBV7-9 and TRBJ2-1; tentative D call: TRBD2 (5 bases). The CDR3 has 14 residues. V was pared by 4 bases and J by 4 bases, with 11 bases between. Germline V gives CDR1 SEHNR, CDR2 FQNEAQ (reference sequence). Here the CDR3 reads CASSSAEYYNEQFF. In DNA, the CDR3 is TGTGCCAGCAGCTCAGCGGAATATTACAATGAGCAGTTCTTC.

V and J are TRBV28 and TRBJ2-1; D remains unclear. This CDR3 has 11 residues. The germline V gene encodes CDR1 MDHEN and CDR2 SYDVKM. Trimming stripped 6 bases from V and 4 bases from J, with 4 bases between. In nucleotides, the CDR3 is TGTGCCAGCAGGCAATACAATGAGCAGTTCTTC. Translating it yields CASRQYNEQFF. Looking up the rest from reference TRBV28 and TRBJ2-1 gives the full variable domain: DVKVTQSSRYLVKRTGEKVFLECVQDMDHENMFWYRQDPGLGLRLIYFSYDVKMKEKGDIPEGYSVSREKKERFSLILESASTNQTSMYLCASRQYNEQFFGPGTRLTVL.

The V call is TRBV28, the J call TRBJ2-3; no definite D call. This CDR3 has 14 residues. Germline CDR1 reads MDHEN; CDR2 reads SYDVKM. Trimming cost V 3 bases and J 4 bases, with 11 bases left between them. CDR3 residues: CASSFRPLADTQYF. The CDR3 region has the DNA TGTGCCAGCAGTTTTCGCCCCTTAGCAGATACGCAGTATTTT.

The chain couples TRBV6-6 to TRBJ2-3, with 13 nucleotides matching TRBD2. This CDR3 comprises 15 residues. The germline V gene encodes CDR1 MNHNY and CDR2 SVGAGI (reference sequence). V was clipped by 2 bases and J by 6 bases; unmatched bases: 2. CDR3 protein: CASSYETSGGDTQYF. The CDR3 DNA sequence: TGTGCCAGCAGTTACGAGACTAGCGGGGGGGATACGCAGTATTTT.

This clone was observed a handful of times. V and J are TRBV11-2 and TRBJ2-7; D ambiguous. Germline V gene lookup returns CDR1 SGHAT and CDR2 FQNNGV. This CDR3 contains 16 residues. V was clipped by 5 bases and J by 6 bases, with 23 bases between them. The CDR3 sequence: CASSTIRTGPPGEQYF. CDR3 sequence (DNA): TGTGCCAGCAGCACTATCCGCACGGGTCCCCCAGGCGAGCAGTACTTC.

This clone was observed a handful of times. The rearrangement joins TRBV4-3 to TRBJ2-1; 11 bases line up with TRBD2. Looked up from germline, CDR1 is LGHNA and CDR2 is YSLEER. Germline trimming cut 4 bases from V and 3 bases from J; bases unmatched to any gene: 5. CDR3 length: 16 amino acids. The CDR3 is CASSPRLAGNYNEQFF. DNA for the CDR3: TGCGCCAGCAGCCCGCGACTAGCGGGAAACTACAATGAGCAGTTCTTC.

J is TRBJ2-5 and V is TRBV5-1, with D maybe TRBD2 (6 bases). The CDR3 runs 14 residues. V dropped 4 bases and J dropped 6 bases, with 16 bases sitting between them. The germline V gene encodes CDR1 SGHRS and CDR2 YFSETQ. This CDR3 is CASSPAGIVKTQYF. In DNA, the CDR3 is TGCGCCAGCAGCCCGGCGGGGATAGTAAAGACCCAGTACTTC.

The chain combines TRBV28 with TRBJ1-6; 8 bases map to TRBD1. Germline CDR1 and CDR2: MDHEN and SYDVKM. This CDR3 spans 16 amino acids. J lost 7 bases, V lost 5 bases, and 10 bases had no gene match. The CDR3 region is CASSTQGRGLNSPLHF. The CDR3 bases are TGTGCCAGCAGTACCCAAGGCAGGGGGCTCAATTCACCCCTCCACTTT.

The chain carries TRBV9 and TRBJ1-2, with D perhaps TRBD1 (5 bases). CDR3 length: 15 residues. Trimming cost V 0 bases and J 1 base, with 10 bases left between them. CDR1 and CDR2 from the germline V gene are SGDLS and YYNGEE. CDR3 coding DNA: TGTGCCAGCAGCGTAGAGGGGAGATATAACTATGGCTACACCTTC. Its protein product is CASSVEGRYNYGYTF.

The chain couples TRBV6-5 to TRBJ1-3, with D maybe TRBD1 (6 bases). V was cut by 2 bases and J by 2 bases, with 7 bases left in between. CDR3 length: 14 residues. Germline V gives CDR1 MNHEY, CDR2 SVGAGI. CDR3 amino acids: CASSYGGTGNTIYF. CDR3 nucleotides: TGTGCCAGCAGTTACGGGGGCACTGGAAACACCATATATTTT.

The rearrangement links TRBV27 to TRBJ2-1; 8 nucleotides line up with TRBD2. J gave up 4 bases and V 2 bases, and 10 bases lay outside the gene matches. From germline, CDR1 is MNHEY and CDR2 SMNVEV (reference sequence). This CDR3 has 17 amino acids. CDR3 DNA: TGTGCCAGCAGTTTACTCGGACTAGCCCGGGGATACAATGAGCAGTTCTTC. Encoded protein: CASSLLGLARGYNEQFF.

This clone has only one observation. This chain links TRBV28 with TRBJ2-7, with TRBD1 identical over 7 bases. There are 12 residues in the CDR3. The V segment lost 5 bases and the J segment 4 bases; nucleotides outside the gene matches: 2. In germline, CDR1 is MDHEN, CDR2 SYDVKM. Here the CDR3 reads CASSTGVYEQYF. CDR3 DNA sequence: TGTGCCAGCAGTACAGGGGTTTACGAGCAGTACTTC.

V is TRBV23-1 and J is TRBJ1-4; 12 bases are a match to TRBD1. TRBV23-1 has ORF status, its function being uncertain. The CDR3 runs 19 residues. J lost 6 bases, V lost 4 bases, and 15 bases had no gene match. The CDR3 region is CASSPWDRGPVGIYEKLFF. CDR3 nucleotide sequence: TGCGCCAGCAGTCCGTGGGACAGGGGGCCTGTCGGTATATATGAAAAACTGTTTTTT.

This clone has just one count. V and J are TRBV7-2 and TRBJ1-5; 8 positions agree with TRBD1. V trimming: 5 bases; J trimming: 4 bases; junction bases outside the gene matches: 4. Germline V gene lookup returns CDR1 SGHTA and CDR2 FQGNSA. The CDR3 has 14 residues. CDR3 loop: CASSPWTGNQPQHF. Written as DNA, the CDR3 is TGTGCCAGCAGCCCCTGGACAGGGAATCAGCCCCAGCATTTT.

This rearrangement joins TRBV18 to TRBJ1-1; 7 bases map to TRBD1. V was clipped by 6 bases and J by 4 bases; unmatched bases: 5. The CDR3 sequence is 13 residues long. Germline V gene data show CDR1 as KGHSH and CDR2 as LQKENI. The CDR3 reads CASSGTAATEAFF. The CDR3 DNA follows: TGTGCCAGCTCCGGGACAGCAGCCACTGAAGCTTTCTTT.

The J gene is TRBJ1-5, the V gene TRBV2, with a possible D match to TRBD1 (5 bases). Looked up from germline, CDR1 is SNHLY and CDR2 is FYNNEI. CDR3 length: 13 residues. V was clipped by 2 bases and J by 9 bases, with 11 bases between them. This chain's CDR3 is CASSERTPPPQHF. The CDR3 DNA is TGTGCCAGCAGTGAAAGGACACCCCCGCCCCAGCATTTT.

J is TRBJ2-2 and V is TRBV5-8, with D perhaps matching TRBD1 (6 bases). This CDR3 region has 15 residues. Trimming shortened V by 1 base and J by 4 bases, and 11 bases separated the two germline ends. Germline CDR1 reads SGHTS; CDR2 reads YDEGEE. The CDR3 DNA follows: TGTGCCAGCAGCTTGATGGGACACAGCACCGGGGAGCTGTTTTTT. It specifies CASSLMGHSTGELFF.

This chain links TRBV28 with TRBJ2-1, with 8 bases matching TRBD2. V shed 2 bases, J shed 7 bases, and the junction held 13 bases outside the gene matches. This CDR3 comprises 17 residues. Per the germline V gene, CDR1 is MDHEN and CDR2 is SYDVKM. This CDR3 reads CASSLRTSWVRGNEQFF. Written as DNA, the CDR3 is TGTGCCAGCAGTTTAAGGACTAGCTGGGTCCGCGGGAATGAGCAGTTCTTC.

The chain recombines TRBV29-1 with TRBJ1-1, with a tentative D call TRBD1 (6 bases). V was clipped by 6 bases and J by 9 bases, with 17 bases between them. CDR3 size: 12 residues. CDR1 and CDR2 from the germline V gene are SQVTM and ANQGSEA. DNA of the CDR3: TGCAGCGTCGTGGGGGCAGACATTCAAGCTTTCTTT. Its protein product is CSVVGADIQAFF.

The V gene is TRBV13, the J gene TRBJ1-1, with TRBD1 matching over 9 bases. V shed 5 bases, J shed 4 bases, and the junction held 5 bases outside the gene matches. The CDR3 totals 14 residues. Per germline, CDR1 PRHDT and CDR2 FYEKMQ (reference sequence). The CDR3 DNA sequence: TGTGCCAGCAGCGATCGGACAGGGGCCACTGAAGCTTTCTTT. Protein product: CASSDRTGATEAFF.

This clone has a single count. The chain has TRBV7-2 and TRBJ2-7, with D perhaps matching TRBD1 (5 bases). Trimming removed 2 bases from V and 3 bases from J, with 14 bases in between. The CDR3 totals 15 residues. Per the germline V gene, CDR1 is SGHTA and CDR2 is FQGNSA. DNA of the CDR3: TGTGCCAGCAGCTTATTGTTCGACAGTAACTACGAGCAGTACTTC. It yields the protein CASSLLFDSNYEQYF.

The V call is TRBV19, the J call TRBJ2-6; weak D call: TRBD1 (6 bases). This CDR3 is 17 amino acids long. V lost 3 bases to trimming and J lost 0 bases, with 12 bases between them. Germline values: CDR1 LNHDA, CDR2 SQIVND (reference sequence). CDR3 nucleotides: TGTGCCAGTAGTATGCCCAGGGGAAACTCTGGGGCCAACGTCCTGACTTTC. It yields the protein CASSMPRGNSGANVLTF. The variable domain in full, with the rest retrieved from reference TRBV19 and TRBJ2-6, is DGGITQSPKYLFRKEGQNVTLSCEQNLNHDAMYWYRQDPGQGLRLIYYSQIVNDFQKGDIAEGYSVSREKKESFPLTVTSAQKNPTAFYLCASSMPRGNSGANVLTFGAGSRLTVL.

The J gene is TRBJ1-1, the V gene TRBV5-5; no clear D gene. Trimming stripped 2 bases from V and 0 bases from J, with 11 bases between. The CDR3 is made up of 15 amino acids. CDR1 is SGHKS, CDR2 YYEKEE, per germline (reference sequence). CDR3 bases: TGTGCCAGCAGCTTACTCGGCCAGGTGAACACTGAAGCTTTCTTT. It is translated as CASSLLGQVNTEAFF.

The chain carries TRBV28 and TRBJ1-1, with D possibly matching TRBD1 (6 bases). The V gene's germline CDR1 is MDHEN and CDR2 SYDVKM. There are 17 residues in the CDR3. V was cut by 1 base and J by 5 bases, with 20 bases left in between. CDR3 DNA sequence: TGTGCCAGCAGTTTATACACTCTTGGACAGCCCGAGACTGAAGCTTTCTTT. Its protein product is CASSLYTLGQPETEAFF.

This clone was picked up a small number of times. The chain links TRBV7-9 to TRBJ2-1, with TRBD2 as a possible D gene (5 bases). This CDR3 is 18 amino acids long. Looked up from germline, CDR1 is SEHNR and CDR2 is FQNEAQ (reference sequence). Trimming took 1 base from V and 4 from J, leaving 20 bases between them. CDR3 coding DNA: TGTGCCAGCAGCTTAGTGACGGGGAGCTTAAGTTCGTACAATGAGCAGTTCTTC. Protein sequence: CASSLVTGSLSSYNEQFF.

The CDR3 DNA follows: TGTGCCAGCAGTGAAGTCCTTAGCAATCAGCCCCAGCATTTT. It codes for CASSEVLSNQPQHF. The rearrangement joins TRBV2 to TRBJ1-5; no reliable D call. V was shortened by 1 base and J by 0 bases, with 4 bases between the two germline ends. CDR3 length: 14 residues. CDR1 SNHLY and CDR2 FYNNEI come from the germline V gene.

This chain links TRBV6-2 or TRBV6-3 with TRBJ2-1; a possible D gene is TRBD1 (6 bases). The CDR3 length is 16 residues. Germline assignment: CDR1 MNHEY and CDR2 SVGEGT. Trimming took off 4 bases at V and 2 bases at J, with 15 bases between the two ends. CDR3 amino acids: CASSFPMGAAYNEQFF. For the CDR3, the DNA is TGTGCCAGCAGTTTTCCCATGGGGGCGGCCTACAATGAGCAGTTCTTC.

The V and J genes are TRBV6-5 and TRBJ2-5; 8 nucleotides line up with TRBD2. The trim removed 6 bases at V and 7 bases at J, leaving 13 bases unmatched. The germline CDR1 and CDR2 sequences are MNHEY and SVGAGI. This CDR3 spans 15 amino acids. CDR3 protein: CASSSPGTGGGTQYF. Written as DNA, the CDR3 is TGTGCCAGCAGCTCACCGGGAACCGGGGGGGGGACCCAGTACTTC.

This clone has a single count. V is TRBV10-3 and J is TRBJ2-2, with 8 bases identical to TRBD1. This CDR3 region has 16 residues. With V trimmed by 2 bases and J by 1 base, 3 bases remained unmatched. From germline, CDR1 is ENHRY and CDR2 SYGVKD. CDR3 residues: CAISEAGTGNTGELFF. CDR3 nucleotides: TGTGCCATCAGTGAGGCCGGGACAGGGAACACCGGGGAGCTGTTTTTT.